This entry concerns a single T cell receptor beta chain. Its target is unknown. The data were obtained in a study of T cells after yellow fever vaccination. Looking at the study overall: Fractions of limited cellularity were prepared by means of SMART-Seq v4 Ultra Low Input.

General study results and limits: Clonotypes appearing in both CD4 and CD8 compartments existed, and their share was small. The secondary response was weaker, and its peak arrived faster, on day 5 versus 15.

The germline V gene encodes CDR1 SGHRS and CDR2 YFSETQ. V dropped 3 bases and J dropped 3; count of bases not matched to a gene: 7. CDR3 length equals 15 residues. Template switching with 5'RACE generated the TCR cDNA and added a universal primer site and UMIs. Using its own MiXCR run on the 5' RACE reads, TCRdb lists one record per CDR3 protein. Here the sample spans around 360,000 distinct CDR3 sequences, roughly 12% being singletons. The V call is TRBV5-1, the J call TRBJ2-5; 8 bases map to TRBD1. This clonotype was obtained from a man aged 18 to 29 who received the YFV17D yellow fever vaccine. The sequencing here drew on PBMCs, taken on the day of the first yellow fever vaccination. The CDR3 is CASSSGTGEKETQYF. Here the CDR3 DNA reads TGCGCCAGCAGCTCCGGGACAGGCGAAAAAGAGACCCAGTACTTC.